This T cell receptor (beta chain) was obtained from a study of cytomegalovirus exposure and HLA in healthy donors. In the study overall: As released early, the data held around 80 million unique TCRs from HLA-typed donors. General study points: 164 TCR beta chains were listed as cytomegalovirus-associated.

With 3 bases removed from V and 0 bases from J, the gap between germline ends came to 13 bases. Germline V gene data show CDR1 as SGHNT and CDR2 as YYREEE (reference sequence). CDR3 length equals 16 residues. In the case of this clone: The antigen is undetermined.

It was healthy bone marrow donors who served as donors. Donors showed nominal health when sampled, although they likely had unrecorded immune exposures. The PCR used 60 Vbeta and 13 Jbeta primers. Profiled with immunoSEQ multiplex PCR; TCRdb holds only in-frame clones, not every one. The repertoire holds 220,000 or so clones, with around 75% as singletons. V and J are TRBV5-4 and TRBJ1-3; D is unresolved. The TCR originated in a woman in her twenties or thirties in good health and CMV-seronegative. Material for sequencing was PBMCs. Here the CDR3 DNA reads TGTGCCAGCAGCTCCGACCCTTCAGGCTCTGGAAACACCATATATTTT. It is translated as CASSSDPSGSGNTIYF.